This is a list of T cell receptor beta chains from one sample in a study of identical twins. TCRdb re-analysed the 5' RACE reads in MiXCR, keeping a single row per CDR3 protein. The sample shows roughly 770,000 distinct CDR3 sequences, 15% to 20% of them seen only once. In addition, the sample was reused for a study of T cells expressing NK-cell markers.

What was sequenced was PBMCs. The receptors were gathered from a young woman in good health. Each CDR3 is given with its conserved first and last residue. The D gene is left open where the match is weak. Clone size appears in some rows only: once, few, many, or a class for an expanded clone.

J gene: TRBJ2-7
V gene: TRBV18
CDR3 length: 18
D gene: .
clone size: .
CDR3 DNA: TGTGCCAGCTCACGAAAGCCCGGGACTGACGTATTCTCCTACGAGCAGTACTTC
CDR3 protein: CASSRKPGTDVFSYEQYF

J gene: TRBJ2-3
V gene: TRBV20-1
CDR3 length: 10
D gene: .
clone size: .
CDR3 DNA: TGCAGTGCCTCACGGGATACGCAGTATTTT
CDR3 protein: CSASRDTQYF

J gene: TRBJ2-2
V gene: TRBV5-1
CDR3 length: 15
D gene: .
clone size: few
CDR3 DNA: TGCGCCAGCAGCTTGAGGGAGCACAACACCGGGGAGCTGTTTTTT
CDR3 protein: CASSLREHNTGELFF

J gene: TRBJ2-7
V gene: TRBV7-2
CDR3 length: 14
D gene: .
clone size: .
CDR3 DNA: TGTGCCAGCAGCTTAGACGGGACTTCGGGGGAGCAGTACTTC
CDR3 protein: CASSLDGTSGEQYF

J gene: TRBJ1-2
V gene: TRBV12-3/TRBV12-4
CDR3 length: 13
D gene: .
clone size: few
CDR3 DNA: TGTGCCAGCAGTTTAGCGGGGGCTTTAGGCTACACCTTC
CDR3 protein: CASSLAGALGYTF

J gene: TRBJ2-7
V gene: TRBV27
CDR3 length: 15
D gene: TRBD1
clone size: .
CDR3 DNA: TGTGCCAGCAGTATCCGGACAGGGGAGACCTACGAGCAGTACTTC
CDR3 protein: CASSIRTGETYEQYF

J gene: TRBJ2-7
V gene: TRBV19
CDR3 length: 14
D gene: TRBD2
clone size: .
CDR3 DNA: TGTGCCAGTAGTATTCCGGGGGGGTCCTACGAGCAGTACTTC
CDR3 protein: CASSIPGGSYEQYF

J gene: TRBJ2-1
V gene: TRBV9
CDR3 length: 13
D gene: .
clone size: few
CDR3 DNA: TGTGCCAGCAGCCCAGAATGGGGAAATGAGCAGTTCTTC
CDR3 protein: CASSPEWGNEQFF

J gene: TRBJ2-1
V gene: TRBV5-5
CDR3 length: 17
D gene: TRBD2
clone size: .
CDR3 DNA: TGTGCCAGCAGCTTGGTTGCCACTAGCGGGCCCGCCAATGAGCAGTTCTTC
CDR3 protein: CASSLVATSGPANEQFF

J gene: TRBJ2-5
V gene: TRBV29-1
CDR3 length: 16
D gene: .
clone size: .
CDR3 DNA: TGCAGCGTAACCGGGACCCGGAAAGGATCTGGAGAGACCCAGTACTTC
CDR3 protein: CSVTGTRKGSGETQYF

J gene: TRBJ2-5
V gene: TRBV12-3/TRBV12-4
CDR3 length: 15
D gene: .
clone size: .
CDR3 DNA: TGTGCCAGCAGTTTAAATTTGGCCCCCGCCGAGACCCAGTACTTC
CDR3 protein: CASSLNLAPAETQYF

J gene: TRBJ2-7
V gene: TRBV29-1
CDR3 length: 14
D gene: .
clone size: few
CDR3 DNA: TGCAGCGTGTCGGGGGTGGCCAGCTCCTACGAGCAGTACTTC
CDR3 protein: CSVSGVASSYEQYF

J gene: TRBJ2-7
V gene: TRBV20-1
CDR3 length: 12
D gene: .
clone size: few
CDR3 DNA: TGCAGTGCCACCCCTGGGGGCTACGAGCAGTACTTC
CDR3 protein: CSATPGGYEQYF

J gene: TRBJ1-1
V gene: TRBV6-8
CDR3 length: 12
D gene: .
clone size: few
CDR3 DNA: TGTGCCAGCAGTTTTCGACAGGCTGAAGCTTTCTTT
CDR3 protein: CASSFRQAEAFF

J gene: TRBJ2-2
V gene: TRBV12-3/TRBV12-4
CDR3 length: 13
D gene: .
clone size: .
CDR3 DNA: TGTGCCAGCTCCAGGGTCCCCACCGGGGAGCTGTTTTTT
CDR3 protein: CASSRVPTGELFF

J gene: TRBJ2-5
V gene: TRBV6-5
CDR3 length: 16
D gene: TRBD2
clone size: .
CDR3 DNA: TGTGCCAGCAGTTACTCGCTTAGCGGGACTCAAGAGACCCAGTACTTC
CDR3 protein: CASSYSLSGTQETQYF